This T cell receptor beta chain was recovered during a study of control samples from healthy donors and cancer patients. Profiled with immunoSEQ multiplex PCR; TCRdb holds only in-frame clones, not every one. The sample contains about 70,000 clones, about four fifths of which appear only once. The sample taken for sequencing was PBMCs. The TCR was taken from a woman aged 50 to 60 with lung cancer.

This chain's CDR3 is CASSTPGQGSEKLFF. The DNA of the CDR3 is TGTGCCAGCAGCACGCCCGGACAGGGTAGTGAAAAACTGTTTTTT. The rearrangement joins TRBV5-4 to TRBJ1-4, with 8 bases lining up with TRBD1. The CDR3 runs 15 residues. Germline CDR1 and CDR2: SGHNT and YYREEE (reference sequence). The V gene end was trimmed by 4 bases and the J gene end by 7 bases; junction bases not matched to a gene: 9.